The entry below describes one T cell receptor (beta chain). Its antigen is currently unknown. This sample stems from a study of regulatory and conventional T cells in RAG deficiency. Assay used: immunoSEQ multiplex PCR; TCRdb lists only in-frame clones, some missing. The sample carries some 30,000 clones, 85% to 90% recorded once. Study-level points and caveats: RAG-deficient patients showed markedly lower Shannon entropy and higher Simpson indices than control T-cell subsets. Omenn patients showed >80% Treg-Tconv overlap and shorter CDR3 lengths.

V lost 10 bases and J lost 3, with 10 bases in between. CDR3 length: 12 amino acids. Germline V gene sequence: CDR1 MNHNS, CDR2 SASEGT. The sample was also linked to a second study, of regulatory T cells. That publication notes: Amplification used 52 TRBV primers and 13 TRBJ primers.

The sample comprised CD8+ T cells sorted from blood. This chain joins TRBV6-1 and TRBJ2-1, with D possibly TRBD1 on 6 matching bases. The clonotype originates from a human donor in good health. CDR3 sequence: CATQTGYNEQFF. The CDR3 bases are TGTGCCACCCAGACAGGCTACAATGAGCAGTTCTTC.